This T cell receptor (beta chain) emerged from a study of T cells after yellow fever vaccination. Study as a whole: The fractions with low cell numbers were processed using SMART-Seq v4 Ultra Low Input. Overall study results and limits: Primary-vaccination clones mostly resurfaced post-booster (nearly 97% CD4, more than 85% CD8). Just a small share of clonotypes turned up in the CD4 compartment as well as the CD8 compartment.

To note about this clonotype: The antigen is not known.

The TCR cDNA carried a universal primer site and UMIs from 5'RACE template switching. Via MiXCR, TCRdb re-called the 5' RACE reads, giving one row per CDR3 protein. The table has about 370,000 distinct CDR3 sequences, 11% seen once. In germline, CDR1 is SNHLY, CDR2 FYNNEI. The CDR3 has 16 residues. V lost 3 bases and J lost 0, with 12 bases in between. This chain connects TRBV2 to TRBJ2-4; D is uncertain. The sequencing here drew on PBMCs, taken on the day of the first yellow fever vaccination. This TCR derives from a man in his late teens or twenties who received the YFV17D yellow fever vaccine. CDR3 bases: TGTGCCAGCAGTGATATCCCCCTTCTAGCCAAAAACATTCAGTACTTC. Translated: CASSDIPLLAKNIQYF.